The 19 T cell receptor beta chains below come from one sample, sequenced in a study of blood T cells in healthy people across ages. A sample-barcoded 5' primer and a J-beta primer mix were used in a second PCR of roughly 7 to 11 cycles. TCRdb reanalysed the 5' RACE reads using MiXCR and keeps one entry per CDR3 protein. The sample contains some 730,000 distinct CDR3 sequences, 22% of which appear only once. Sequencing was done on a sample of blood. The receptors shown here come from a man in his 70s in good health.

This clonotype was counted a few times. This chain joins TRBV25-1 and TRBJ1-2, with 8 nucleotides matching TRBD1. This CDR3 region has 15 residues. V dropped 3 bases and J dropped 4; count of bases not matched to a gene: 7. Germline-derived CDR1 and CDR2 are MGHDK and SYGVNS. This CDR3 reads CASSDRAGGIYGYTF. The CDR3 DNA follows: TGTGCCAGCAGTGATAGAGCAGGGGGCATCTATGGCTACACCTTC.

Points on this clonotype: Sequence at one end of the junction differs from germline and may be a read error. The rearrangement joins TRBV5-1 to TRBJ1-1, with 7 bases aligning to TRBD1. The CDR3 contains 14 residues. Germline lookup yields CDR1 SGHRS and CDR2 YFSETQ. Here the CDR3 reads CASTTLQGPTEAFF. The CDR3 DNA sequence: TGCGCCAGCACCACCCTACAGGGGCCGACTGAGGCTTTCTTT.

The chain carries TRBV5-1 and TRBJ1-4, with 8 bases matching TRBD1. There are 14 residues in the CDR3. The V gene's germline CDR1 is SGHRS and CDR2 YFSETQ. V lost 3 bases to trimming and J lost 8 bases; unmatched junction nucleotides: 6. CDR3 nucleotide sequence: TGCGCCAGCAGCTCGGAGACAGGGGAAGAAAAACTGTTTTTT. As protein: CASSSETGEEKLFF.

V gene TRBV20-1 combines with J gene TRBJ2-3; 9 positions match TRBD2. The CDR3 spans 15 residues. Germline values: CDR1 DFQATT, CDR2 SNEGSKA (reference sequence). Unmatched junction bases numbered 2, after V lost 0 bases and J lost 1 base. The DNA for the CDR3 is TGCAGTGCTAGAGATCGCGGGGGGGGCACAGATACGCAGTATTTT. It is translated as CSARDRGGGTDTQYF.

This clonotype showed up just a few times. The chain joins TRBV6-5 to TRBJ1-1; possibly TRBD1 for D (5 bases). This CDR3 is built from 14 residues. CDR1 is MNHEY and CDR2 is SVGAGI in the germline V gene. V lost 2 bases and J lost 5, with 12 bases in between. CDR3 in amino acids: CASSYVGVGTEAFF. The CDR3 region has the DNA TGTGCCAGCAGTTACGTGGGGGTAGGGACTGAAGCTTTCTTT.

The V and J genes are TRBV20-1 and TRBJ2-1; D not resolved. The CDR3 consists of 15 residues. Germline V lookup: CDR1 DFQATT, CDR2 SNEGSKA (reference sequence). V lost 5 bases and J lost 5, with 19 bases in between. CDR3 sequence (DNA): TGCAGTGCTCCTTCACGGGCACTACTGAACAATGAGCAGTTCTTC. Translating it yields CSAPSRALLNNEQFF.

This clonotype was counted only a few times. This CDR3 is CASSRGARYEQFF. In DNA, the CDR3 is TGTGCCAGCAGTCGGGGGGCGAGGTATGAGCAGTTCTTC. V and J are TRBV28 and TRBJ2-5, with a tentative D call TRBD2 (7 bases). Near its end, the DNA agrees better with TRBJ2-1, so the J call may be wrong. The CDR3 extends over 13 amino acids. Germline V gene sequence: CDR1 MDHEN, CDR2 SYDVKM.

The rearrangement uses TRBV4-3 and TRBJ1-2, with 10 bases lining up with TRBD1. Germline V lookup: CDR1 LGHNA, CDR2 YSLEER. V gave up 0 bases and J gave up 2 bases; unmatched junction bases: 6. CDR3 length: 17 amino acids. CDR3 bases: TGCGCCAGCAGCCAAGAAGGGACAGGGGTCGTGAACTATGGCTACACCTTC. Its protein is CASSQEGTGVVNYGYTF.

Ten or more counts support this clonotype. V is TRBV29-1 and J is TRBJ2-1, with TRBD1 matching 7 bases. This CDR3 comprises 16 residues. Germline CDR1 and CDR2: SQVTM and ANQGSEA. The CDR3 DNA follows: TGCGGGGTACGGACAGGTGGTCGGTCCTCCTACAATGAGCAGTTCTTC. It yields the protein CGVRTGGRSSYNEQFF.

This clonotype was detected only a few times. The V call is TRBV6-5, the J call TRBJ1-1; D is unresolved. This CDR3 has 13 residues. In germline, CDR1 is MNHEY, CDR2 SVGAGI. Trimming stripped 0 bases from V and 5 bases from J, with 7 bases between. The CDR3 bases are TGTGCCAGCAGTTACTCCGGGTTTACTGAAGCTTTCTTT. Translating it yields CASSYSGFTEAFF.

J is TRBJ2-1 and V is TRBV20-1; D is possibly TRBD1 (5 bases). The CDR3 contains 15 residues. V was clipped by 2 bases and J by 2 bases, with 13 bases between them. Germline CDR1 is DFQATT and CDR2 is SNEGSKA (reference sequence). As DNA, the CDR3 is TGCAGTGCTAGACTGATGGAACAGGCCTACAATGAGCAGTTCTTC. Translating gives CSARLMEQAYNEQFF.

The V and J genes are TRBV12-3 or TRBV12-4 and TRBJ2-1, with TRBD2 identical over 9 bases. The CDR3 loop spans 15 amino acids. Trimming at V came to 1 base and at J to 5 bases, leaving 3 bases not matched to a gene. The CDR3 spells CASSLGGRDDNEQFF. The CDR3 DNA sequence: TGTGCCAGCAGTTTAGGCGGGAGGGATGACAATGAGCAGTTCTTC.

This clonotype has only a few counts. The chain is built from TRBV6-2 or TRBV6-3 and TRBJ2-5; the D gene is possibly TRBD2 (6 bases). The CDR3 loop spans 13 amino acids. Per the germline V gene, CDR1 is MNHEY and CDR2 is SVGEGT. Trimming took 7 bases from V and 13 from J, leaving 22 bases between them. Here the CDR3 DNA reads TGTGCCAGCATCCCTAACACCGGAGGGGATTCGTACTTC. Protein: CASIPNTGGDSYF.

The chain links TRBV24-1 to TRBJ2-6; 7 bases align to TRBD1. The V and J ends lost 2 bases and 0 bases, in that order; junction bases with no gene match: 9. CDR1 is KGHDR, CDR2 SFDVKD, per germline. The CDR3 covers 19 residues. The CDR3 spells CATSDSLGGGLSGANVLTF. CDR3 sequence (DNA): TGTGCCACCAGTGATTCACTAGGGGGCGGACTCTCTGGGGCCAACGTCCTGACTTTC.

This clonotype was counted at least ten times. CDR3 coding DNA: TGTGCCAGCAGGTCTAGCGGGGACTTTTCGAGCACAGATACGCAGTATTTT. As protein: CASRSSGDFSSTDTQYF. This sequence joins TRBV6-6 and TRBJ2-3, with 9 bases lining up with TRBD2. Looked up from germline, CDR1 is MNHNY and CDR2 is SVGAGI (reference sequence). V lost 6 bases to trimming and J lost 0 bases; unmatched junction nucleotides: 10. This CDR3 spans 17 amino acids.

A few counts support this clonotype. The V gene is TRBV20-1, the J gene TRBJ1-4; 7 positions agree with TRBD1. CDR3 length: 14 amino acids. Trimming took 4 bases from V and 6 from J; bases not matched to a gene: 8. The V gene's germline CDR1 is DFQATT and CDR2 SNEGSKA (reference sequence). CDR3 sequence: CSATNRGGDEKLFF. As DNA, the CDR3 is TGCAGTGCTACCAACAGGGGAGGGGATGAAAAACTGTTTTTT.

This clonotype was seen a handful of times. This chain links TRBV7-9 with TRBJ2-3; no firm D call. Germline V gives CDR1 SEHNR, CDR2 FQNEAQ (reference sequence). V lost 5 bases, J lost 14 bases, and 23 bases lay in between. The CDR3 is made up of 14 amino acids. CDR3 sequence (DNA): TGTGCCAGCAGCCGCATGTTAGAACCACCACCCATGTATTTT. Its protein product is CASSRMLEPPPMYF.

In this sample, this clonotype turned up a few times. The chain employs TRBV6-2 or TRBV6-3 and TRBJ2-1; unclear D gene. Judging by the DNA end, TRBJ2-7 fits better; the J call may be wrong. The germline gives CDR1 MNHEY, CDR2 SVGEGT. CDR3 size: 12 residues. In DNA form, the CDR3 reads TGTGCCAGCAGTTTCTCCTCTTATGGGCAGTACTTC. Its protein product is CASSFSSYGQYF.

The rearrangement links TRBV7-6 to TRBJ2-7, with D possibly TRBD2 on 6 matching bases. V was shortened by 1 base and J by 2 bases, with 12 bases between the two germline ends. The germline gives CDR1 SGHVS, CDR2 FNYEAQ. This CDR3 contains 15 residues. The CDR3 here is CASSLVQGGTYEQYF. The CDR3 DNA sequence: TGTGCCAGCAGCTTAGTTCAGGGAGGCACCTACGAGCAGTACTTC.